This T cell receptor beta chain is drawn from a study of CD8+ T cells in alopecia areata. Study-wide points: Lesional scalp, especially alopecia totalis/universalis, showed higher clonality than normal scalp.

PBMCs yielded sorted CD4+ and CD8+ T cells. Termini included, the CDR3 measures 11 amino acids. CDR1 and CDR2 (germline): SNHLY, FYNNEI. cDNA prepared by RNA extraction and subsequent reverse transcription served as the template for sequencing. Some clones are missing from TCRdb's copy, which holds only in-frame ones; the method was immunoSEQ multiplex PCR. The sample yields about 99,000 clones, less than 70% seen once. Remarks on this clone: Its antigen is as yet unknown. The missing conserved phenylalanine or tryptophan at the end of this CDR3 makes a read error likely. The DNA is left out, because the CDR3 cannot be placed on it with certainty; the CDR3 is given as TCRdb lists it.

The origin of this receptor is a human donor in good health. The chain employs TRBV2 and TRBJ1-1; no check of the table's D call, TRBD1, against the DNA was made. The sample taken for sequencing was CD4+ T cells sorted from blood. CDR3 amino acids: CASSQSGTLSL.